The text below deals with one T cell receptor (beta chain). The target antigen is unknown. Researchers ran the PCR with 60 Vbeta and 13 Jbeta primers. Data came from immunoSEQ multiplex PCR; TCRdb stores just in-frame clones and leaves some out. The table includes around 120,000 clones, about 68% detected once. This entry comes from a study of cytomegalovirus exposure and HLA in healthy donors. Study-level results: What a later analysis reportedly showed was that an Asian-associated ancestry cluster had fewer N-insertions than the roughly 720-donor mean. Sequencing had likely introduced a cluster of highly shared sequence variants as an artifact. Accurate prediction of most subjects' HLA-A and HLA-B alleles from TCR beta sequences was reported.

The CDR3 spans 13 residues. Germline CDR1 and CDR2: SGHNT and YENEEA. The V and J ends lost 2 bases and 6 bases respectively, with 5 bases between them. Specimen: PBMCs. The sequence derives from a man aged 30 to 39 in good health and CMV-seropositive. The chain has TRBV11-3 and TRBJ1-6, with D hard to call. CDR3 in DNA: TGTGCCAGCAGCTTATGGAGTAATTCACCCCTCCACTTT. It codes for CASSLWSNSPLHF.